These 17 T cell receptor beta chains came from one sample sequenced in a study of technical replicates of blood from a handful of donors. The repertoire was sequenced with immunoSEQ multiplex PCR; TCRdb's copy has only in-frame clones and lacks some. The sample consists of 13,000 or so clones, approximately 86% of them appearing once. The sample consisted of PBMCs. These receptors were taken from a human donor in good health.

The gene calls are TRBV10-2 and TRBJ1-3; no definite D call. The CDR3 length is 13 residues. V was cut by 6 bases and J by 1 base, with 7 bases left in between. Germline CDR1 and CDR2: WSHSY and SAAADI. The CDR3 DNA sequence: TGCGCCAGCAGCCAGGCTTCTGGAAACACCATATATTTT. It yields the protein CASSQASGNTIYF.

The gene calls are TRBV27 and TRBJ2-5, with a weak D call TRBD2 (5 bases). Trimming shortened V by 6 bases and J by 2 bases, and 10 bases separated the two germline ends. Germline V CDR1 and CDR2: MNHEY, SMNVEV (reference sequence). CDR3 length: 13 amino acids. The CDR3 loop reads CASSPQRQETQYF. In nucleotides, the CDR3 is TGTGCCAGCAGCCCTCAGCGGCAAGAGACCCAGTACTTC.

The V gene is TRBV7-8, the J gene TRBJ2-2; D might be TRBD2 (6 bases). The CDR3 spans 16 residues. CDR1 SGHVS and CDR2 FQNEAQ come from the germline V gene. Trimming pared 2 bases from V and 1 base from J, leaving 11 bases between. The CDR3 protein is CASSLPLRENTGELFF. The CDR3 nucleotides are TGTGCCAGCAGCTTACCATTGCGGGAGAACACCGGGGAGCTGTTTTTT.

The V gene is TRBV6-5, the J gene TRBJ2-1, with D uncertain. The V gene's germline CDR1 is MNHEY and CDR2 SVGAGI. Trimming cost V 5 bases and J 3 bases, with 14 bases left between them. The CDR3 has 15 amino acids. CDR3 loop: CASSPLVGHYNEQFF. In DNA form, the CDR3 reads TGTGCCAGCAGTCCTTTAGTTGGGCACTACAATGAGCAGTTCTTC.

The V call is TRBV18, the J call TRBJ2-1; TRBD2 agrees at 8 bases. The CDR3 runs to 15 residues. In germline, CDR1 is KGHSH, CDR2 LQKENI. Losses at the gene ends were 6 bases for V and 7 bases for J; bases not matched to a gene: 11. CDR3 nucleotides: TGTGCCAGCTCCCTGGCGAGCGGGAGTGGAAATGAGCAGTTCTTC. Its translation: CASSLASGSGNEQFF.

The chain combines TRBV19 with TRBJ1-5, with TRBD1 as a possible D gene (5 bases). Germline CDR1 is LNHDA and CDR2 is SQIVND (reference sequence). The CDR3 has 18 residues. V lost 4 bases, J lost 7 bases, and 26 bases lay in between. CDR3 nucleotide sequence: TGTGCCAGTAGTAAGACGTTGGGGGGGAAGGGGTGGAGACAGCCCCAGCATTTT. It specifies CASSKTLGGKGWRQPQHF.

This chain joins TRBV7-9 and TRBJ2-1; possible D gene TRBD2, 6 bases. The CDR3 length is 17 residues. Trimming took off 0 bases at V and 0 bases at J, with 12 bases between the two ends. Germline CDR1 SEHNR, CDR2 FQNEAQ (reference sequence). CDR3 sequence: CASSLAPGLSSYNEQFF. DNA of the CDR3: TGTGCCAGCAGCTTAGCCCCGGGACTGAGCTCCTACAATGAGCAGTTCTTC.

V usage is TRBV27 and J usage is TRBJ2-5, with 7 bases that match TRBD2. The germline V gene has CDR1 MNHEY and CDR2 SMNVEV (reference sequence). Trimming took 10 bases from V and 3 from J; bases not matched to a gene: 5. CDR3 length: 12 amino acids. The CDR3, as DNA: TGTGCCACCCGGGGGGTAGAAGAGACCCAGTACTTC. Translating it yields CATRGVEETQYF.

V gene TRBV6-1 combines with J gene TRBJ2-7; 13 nucleotides align to TRBD2. V lost 7 bases, J lost 2 bases, and 2 bases stayed unmatched. This CDR3 is 14 amino acids long. CDR1 MNHNS and CDR2 SASEGT come from the germline V gene. In nucleotides, the CDR3 is TGTGCCAGCACCGGACTAGCGGGAGCCTACGAGCAGTACTTC. Protein: CASTGLAGAYEQYF.

The chain combines TRBV12-2 with TRBJ1-2; the DNA was not compared with TRBD1, the D call given in the table. TRBV12-2 is a known pseudogene. This CDR3 is 18 amino acids long. CDR3 DNA sequence: TGTGCAAGTCGCTTAGCAGGGGACAGGCCTTTGATGGGATATGGCTACACCTTC. As protein: CASRLAGDRPLMGYGYTF.

The rearrangement joins TRBV19 to TRBJ2-7; the match to TRBD1 covers 8 bases. Germline lookup yields CDR1 LNHDA and CDR2 SQIVND (reference sequence). The V gene end was trimmed by 9 bases and the J gene end by 0 bases; junction bases not matched to a gene: 7. The CDR3 covers 14 residues. DNA for the CDR3: TGTGCCAGCTCCTTTGGGACAGGCTCCTACGAGCAGTACTTC. Its translation: CASSFGTGSYEQYF.

This clone was observed a few times. The rearrangement joins TRBV2 to TRBJ2-7, with TRBD1 as a possible D gene (6 bases). Germline CDR1 is SNHLY and CDR2 is FYNNEI. The CDR3 has 12 amino acids. V lost 6 bases to trimming and J lost 3 bases, with 9 bases between them. CDR3 nucleotides: TGTGCCAGCAGGGAACAGGGCTACGAGCAGTACTTC. This sequence encodes CASREQGYEQYF.

This chain links TRBV6-8 with TRBJ1-1; D is uncertain. Trimming took 0 bases from V and 8 from J, leaving 31 bases between them. CDR1 and CDR2 (germline): MNHGY, SAAAGT. CDR3 length: 20 residues. In nucleotides, the CDR3 is TGTGCCAGCAGTTACTCAGTTCCATACCCCAACGTCCGTTTCCTAGACGAAGCTTTCTTT. Translating it yields CASSYSVPYPNVRFLDEAFF.

This CDR3 is CASRGGGTGANVLTF. The CDR3 nucleotides are TGTGCCAGCAGGGGGGGTGGTACTGGGGCCAACGTCCTGACTTTC. The V call is TRBV6-1, the J call TRBJ2-6; TRBD2 might be the D (6 bases). The CDR3 totals 15 residues. V lost 6 bases and J lost 2, with 11 bases in between. Per the germline V gene, CDR1 is MNHNS and CDR2 is SASEGT.

The V and J genes are TRBV10-3 and TRBJ2-7; TRBD1 aligns across 12 bases. After removal of 0 bases from V and 4 bases from J, the junction contained 4 bases not matched to a gene. The germline V gene encodes CDR1 ENHRY and CDR2 SYGVKD. CDR3 size: 16 residues. The CDR3 is CAISESGTGGGYEQYF. The CDR3 coding sequence is TGTGCCATCAGTGAGTCCGGGACAGGGGGCGGTTACGAGCAGTACTTC.

The gene calls are TRBV28 and TRBJ2-3, with 11 positions matching TRBD1. The CDR3 is 15 residues long. V gave up 2 bases and J gave up 4 bases; unmatched junction bases: 2. CDR1 is MDHEN and CDR2 is SYDVKM in the germline V gene. This chain's CDR3 is CASSLRTGGPDTQYF. The CDR3 bases are TGTGCCAGCAGTTTACGGACAGGGGGCCCAGATACGCAGTATTTT.

The V gene is TRBV4-2, the J gene TRBJ2-7; 11 nucleotides align to TRBD2. This CDR3 contains 16 residues. Germline-derived CDR1 and CDR2 are LGHNA and YNFKEQ. V trimming: 4 bases; J trimming: 4 bases; junction bases outside the gene matches: 9. The CDR3 is CASSREGLAGRYEQYF. The DNA of the CDR3 is TGTGCCAGCAGCCGTGAAGGACTAGCGGGTCGGTACGAGCAGTACTTC.